The rows below give T cell receptor beta chains drawn from one sample of a study of monozygotic twins with cystic fibrosis. Repertoires were generated with immunoSEQ multiplex PCR, while TCRdb's copy carries only in-frame clones and drops some. The table records about 14,000 clones, approximately 95% of them present only once. The sequencing sample was made of blood. Every receptor here comes from a girl aged 2-10 years with cystic fibrosis. Each CDR3 is given with its conserved first and last residue. The D gene is left open where the match is weak. Clone size appears in some rows only: once, few, many, or a class for an expanded clone.

TGTGCCAGCAGCTTACGTGGGGAGCAGTACTTC | CASSLRGEQYF | . | TRBV7-2 | . | TRBJ2-7
TGTGCCAGCAAGGACCCGGGTCTAGGGTACGAGCAGTACTTC | CASKDPGLGYEQYF | . | TRBV6-1 | . | TRBJ2-7
TGTGCCAGCAGCGCGAACGGCACAGACAATCAGCCCCAGCATTTT | CASSANGTDNQPQHF | . | TRBV7-9 | . | TRBJ1-5
TGTGCCAGTAGTATATGGACAGCAAGTGAAGCTTTCTTT | CASSIWTASEAFF | . | TRBV19 | . | TRBJ1-1
TGTGCCAGCAGCTTGGGAGCCACCGAACTTAAAAACATTCAGTACTTC | CASSLGATELKNIQYF | . | TRBV5-5 | . | TRBJ2-4
TGTGCCTGGATACAGGGCTCCTACGAGCAGTACTTC | CAWIQGSYEQYF | . | TRBV30 | . | TRBJ2-7
TGTGCCAGCAGCCCACCTACTGGGTTTGGCTACACCTTC | CASSPPTGFGYTF | . | TRBV9 | . | TRBJ1-2
TGTGCCACTGACACCCCCGGGGGGGGCTACACCTTC | CATDTPGGGYTF | . | TRBV28 | . | TRBJ1-2
TGTGCCAGCAGCCAAGAGACGTCGGCCAGGCACTCTGAAGCTTTCTTT | CASSQETSARHSEAFF | . | TRBV4-2 | . | TRBJ1-1
TGCGCCAGCAGCCAAGGGGTCCAGGGAATATTAGGTGGCTACACCTTC | CASSQGVQGILGGYTF | . | TRBV4-3 | . | TRBJ1-2
TGTGCCAGCGCTGACCCTGGGGTTTACAATGAGCAGTTCTTC | CASADPGVYNEQFF | . | TRBV7-3 | . | TRBJ2-1
TGCAGCGCCCAGGACAGTCAAGAGACCCAGTACTTC | CSAQDSQETQYF | . | TRBV29-1 | . | TRBJ2-5
TGTGCCAGCAGCTTGAACAGGGGTACTAATGAAAAACTGTTTTTT | CASSLNRGTNEKLFF | once | TRBV7-9 | TRBD1 | TRBJ1-4
TGTGCCAGCAGTTTCCAAGGGGCAGATACGCAGTATTTT | CASSFQGADTQYF | . | TRBV28 | . | TRBJ2-3
TGTGCCAGCTCCCCCCCGGCGGGCGGGGAGACCCAGTACTTC | CASSPPAGGETQYF | once | TRBV18 | . | TRBJ2-5
TGTGCCAGCAGCTTAGTAGTGGGGACAGGCTGGGCTGGAAACACCATATATTTT | CASSLVVGTGWAGNTIYF | . | TRBV7-9 | TRBD1 | TRBJ1-3
TGCGCCAGCAGTGAGTCGACAGGGATGAGTAACTATGGCTACACCTTC | CASSESTGMSNYGYTF | . | TRBV10-2 | TRBD1 | TRBJ1-2
TGTGCCAGCTCACCGGACAGAACCTACAATGAGCAGTTCTTC | CASSPDRTYNEQFF | few | TRBV18 | . | TRBJ2-1
TGTGCCAGCAGCCCCGGACAGGACTATGGCTACACCTTC | CASSPGQDYGYTF | . | TRBV7-2 | TRBD1 | TRBJ1-2
TGTGCCAGCAGTCCCCCAGGGACCGGCACTGAAGCTTTCTTT | CASSPPGTGTEAFF | . | TRBV28 | . | TRBJ1-1
TGTGCCAGCAGGACCACCACCTGGGGAACCGGGGAGCTGTTTTTT | CASRTTTWGTGELFF | . | TRBV27 | . | TRBJ2-2
TGTGCCAGCAGCGACACAGGGGGCAGCGCAGATACGCAGTATTTT | CASSDTGGSADTQYF | . | TRBV6-6 | TRBD1 | TRBJ2-3
TGTGCCAGCAGCTTAGACCTAACCGCTGGCGGCGGGACACCAGATACGCAGTATTTT | CASSLDLTAGGGTPDTQYF | . | TRBV7-7 | . | TRBJ2-3
TGTGCCAGCAGCGTAGGTTTCGGCACTGAAGCTTTCTTT | CASSVGFGTEAFF | . | TRBV9 | . | TRBJ1-1
TGCGCCAGCAGCTTGGCCGGGAGGGTTGACACTGAAGCTTTCTTT | CASSLAGRVDTEAFF | once | TRBV5-1 | . | TRBJ1-1
TGTGCCAGCAGGCCCGACGGGAGGCCCTACAATGAGCAGTTCTTC | CASRPDGRPYNEQFF | . | TRBV6-5 | TRBD2 | TRBJ2-1
TGCGCCAGCAGCTTGGGGGACAGGGCAAACTACGAGCAGTACTTC | CASSLGDRANYEQYF | once | TRBV5-1 | TRBD1 | TRBJ2-7
TGTGCCAGCAGGTTACCGGGACTAGCGGGTTACAATGAGCAGTTCTTC | CASRLPGLAGYNEQFF | . | TRBV11-2 | TRBD2 | TRBJ2-1
TGTGCCATCAGTGAGTCTTCAGCAGGAGAGACCCAGTACTTC | CAISESSAGETQYF | . | TRBV10-3 | . | TRBJ2-5
TGTGCCAGCAGCTTGGGACTAGCGGATTACGAGCAGTACTTC | CASSLGLADYEQYF | . | TRBV5-4 | TRBD2 | TRBJ2-7
TGCGCCAGCAGCCAAGGAAGGGGAAACTCTGGAAACACCATATATTTT | CASSQGRGNSGNTIYF | . | TRBV4-1 | . | TRBJ1-3
TGCGCCAGCAGTGATGCGCGGGAAACCGGCTACGAGCAGTACTTC | CASSDARETGYEQYF | . | TRBV10-1 | . | TRBJ2-7
TGTGCCAGCAGCTTAGGGACAGACCTCCTCTCTGGAAACACCATATATTTT | CASSLGTDLLSGNTIYF | . | TRBV13 | . | TRBJ1-3
TGTGCCAGCAAGGGACTAGCGTACAATGAGCAGTTCTTC | CASKGLAYNEQFF | . | TRBV6-1 | TRBD2 | TRBJ2-1
TGTGCCAGCAGCCAGGAGTCGGGGGAGCAGTACTTC | CASSQESGEQYF | . | TRBV7-8 | . | TRBJ2-7
TGTGCCAGTAGTTCGGACGAGACCCAGTACTTC | CASSSDETQYF | . | TRBV19 | . | TRBJ2-5
TGTGCCAGCAGCTTCGCTGAAGCTTTCTTT | CASSFAEAFF | . | TRBV7-9 | . | TRBJ1-1
TGTGCCAGTAGTATTCGAAGACAGGGGGCTGGAGAGCAGTACTTC | CASSIRRQGAGEQYF | . | TRBV19 | TRBD1 | TRBJ2-7
TGTGCCAGCAGCTTAGCCCTGGACGGACCCGGCGACGAGCAGTACTTC | CASSLALDGPGDEQYF | . | TRBV7-9 | . | TRBJ2-7
TGTGCCAGCTCATTACTCGGACGGGTTTTCTTT | CASSLLGRVFF | . | TRBV18 | . | TRBJ1-1